This entry features one T cell receptor (beta chain) sequence. Its specific antigen is unknown. The input lacks base qualities; no much larger clone sits a single base away. The CDR3 goes from the cysteine to the phenylalanine over 17 residues. This entry keeps only the CDR3 DNA: 51 bases, framed from base 1. V loses 1 base at its end and J loses 3 bases; junction bases beyond the gene matches: 11. CDR1 and CDR2, per the germline V gene, are SGHRS and YFSETQ. The data were obtained in a study of blood T cell repertoires in COVID-19 (dated by TCRdb to the early 2020s). Concerning the study at large: Collaborator samples came from the United States, Italy and Spain and covered acute and convalescent phases of COVID-19. Sample metadata almost always included a de-identified subject ID, COVID-19 status, age in years and sex. Where available, HLA class I and class II types were taken from metadata supplied by the sample provider and were not determined by assay-based typing. The dataset comprised deeply sampled blood TCRbeta repertoires from subjects exposed to, actively infected with, or recovered from COVID-19. The material from the prospective study consisted of cDNA or gDNA derived from T cells, B-cell-depleted T cells, or PBMCs. The repertoires were made available in a free public database intended to serve as a resource for research on the immune response to SARS-CoV-2. Samples were obtained from the ongoing ImmuneRACE study (first 160 participants) and from over 1,000 subjects provided by 6 global collaborators. Broad study findings and their caveats: The quantity of clinical and demographic metadata differed by source and by participant and was supplied without curation.

TCRbeta CDR3 regions were amplified from genomic DNA using the immunoSEQ Assay, a bias-controlled multiplex PCR. The original methods were these. The number of nucleated cells in each sample was estimated from the amplification of reference gene primers within the assay. Sequence reads were collapsed and filtered to measure the absolute abundance of every unique TCRbeta CDR3 rearrangement. For each sample, productive Simpson clonality was calculated as the square root of Simpson's diversity index across productive rearrangements. TCRdb took this table from immuneACCESS and kept in-frame rearrangements with V and J called. Such tables lack part of the clones; where checked against another copy, unresolved V genes explain under half of the gap, and the rest is unexplained. V and J calls and clone size are copied from that table; D and trimming were computed from the DNA. Present in this sample are about 75,000 clones, more than 75% of which were seen just once. The ten largest clones add up to approximately 19% of the sample.

Whole blood was collected in K2EDTA tubes by collaborating institutions according to the institutions' own protocols. Collaborator samples were shipped for TCRbeta analysis as frozen whole blood, isolated PBMCs, or DNA extracted from either sample type. Sequencing was carried out using peripheral blood. The source is a human donor in a cohort sampled during active COVID-19. The sequence is built from TRBV5-1 and TRBJ2-7; 9 middle bases align to TRBD1. The CDR3 region: CASSLNQQGASSYEQYF. The DNA sequence is TGCGCCAGCAGCTTGAATCAACAGGGGGCTTCAAGCTACGAGCAGTACTTC.